The present T cell receptor beta chain was sequenced within a study of identical twins. Overall study findings and caveats: Zero-insertion analyses were open to partial confounding by invariant MAIT and iNKT cells. It was cross-sectional statistical analysis, not following the same donors, that the conclusions relied on.

It was template switching that added a universal primer site, and there were unique molecular identifiers on the cDNA. A single record per CDR3 protein comes from TCRdb applying MiXCR to the 5' RACE reads. The sample holds 450,000 or so distinct CDR3 sequences; around a sixth are singletons and the top ten take 12%. The CDR3 sequence is 12 residues long. CDR1 SQVTM and CDR2 ANQGSEA come from the germline V gene. V dropped 1 base and J dropped 11 bases, with 12 bases sitting between them. This clonotype was counted a few times. Its target is unknown. J is TRBJ2-1 and V is TRBV29-1; TRBD1 might be the D (5 bases). The clonotype originates from a man aged 45-60 years in good health. Sequences were obtained from naive T cells sorted from blood. The CDR3 region is CSVEAHRWQQFF. The DNA for the CDR3 is TGCAGCGTTGAAGCCCACAGGTGGCAGCAGTTCTTC.